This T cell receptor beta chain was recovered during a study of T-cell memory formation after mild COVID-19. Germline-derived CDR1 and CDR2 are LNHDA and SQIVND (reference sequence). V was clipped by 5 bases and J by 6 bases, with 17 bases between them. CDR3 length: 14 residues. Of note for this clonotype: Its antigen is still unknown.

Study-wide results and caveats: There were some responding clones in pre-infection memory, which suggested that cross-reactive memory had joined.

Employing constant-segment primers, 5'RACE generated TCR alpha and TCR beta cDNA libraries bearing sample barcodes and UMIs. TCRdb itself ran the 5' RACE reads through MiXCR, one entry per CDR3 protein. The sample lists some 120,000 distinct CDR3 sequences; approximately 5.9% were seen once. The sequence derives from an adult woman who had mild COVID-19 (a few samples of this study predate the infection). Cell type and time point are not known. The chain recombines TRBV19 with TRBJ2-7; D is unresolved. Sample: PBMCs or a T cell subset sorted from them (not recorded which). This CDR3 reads CASSEQFLTGEQYF. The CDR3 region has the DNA TGTGCCAGTAGTGAACAATTTCTTACCGGCGAGCAGTACTTC.